The entry below gives a single T cell receptor beta chain sequence along with its context. The sample belongs to a study of blood T cell repertoires in COVID-19. Study-level background: Both acute and convalescent COVID-19 samples were obtained from the United States, Italy and Spain. PBMCs, B-cell-depleted T cells, or T cells provided the cDNA or gDNA that made up the material.

Looked up from germline, CDR1 is SGHNT and CDR2 is YYREEE (reference sequence). This CDR3 has 13 residues. Trimming left V 3 bases short and J 5 bases short, with 9 bases between. Original data processing: By means of reference gene primer amplification, nucleated cell counts were estimated. Sequencing was performed with immunoSEQ multiplex PCR; in TCRdb, only in-frame clones are kept and a portion is missing. V, J and clone size were drawn from that table, and D and trimming were deduced from the DNA. Counted here are some 97,000 clones, about 90% occurring once; the ten biggest clones make up approximately 7.3%.

V usage is TRBV5-4 and J usage is TRBJ2-1; the D is unclear. This clonotype was sampled from a man aged 30-40 years in a cohort sampled during active COVID-19. Sequences were obtained from peripheral blood. The CDR3 DNA follows: TGTGCCAGCAGCTCCCCCCGGGACAATGAGCAGTTCTTC. It specifies CASSSPRDNEQFF.